The 21 T cell receptor beta chains reported below all come from one sample, sequenced in a study of cytomegalovirus exposure and HLA in healthy donors. Both 60 Vbeta primers and 13 Jbeta primers went into the PCR. Libraries were prepared by immunoSEQ multiplex PCR; TCRdb keeps only in-frame clonotypes and omits some of them. The sample yields 120,000 or so clones, roughly a tenth seen once. Sequencing was performed on PBMCs. Receptors were obtained from a young woman in good health and CMV-seropositive.

This clone was counted between two and nine times. The V call is TRBV27, the J call TRBJ2-7; 12 bases are a match to TRBD2. CDR3 size: 15 residues. Losses at the gene ends were 3 bases for V and 2 bases for J; bases not matched to a gene: 2. Germline CDR1 and CDR2: MNHEY and SMNVEV (reference sequence). CDR3 protein: CASSFASGRAYEQYF. The CDR3 DNA is TGTGCCAGCAGTTTCGCTAGCGGGAGGGCCTACGAGCAGTACTTC.

This chain links TRBV28 with TRBJ1-2, with D perhaps TRBD1 (6 bases). V lost 8 bases and J lost 7, with 23 bases in between. The length of the CDR3 is 15 residues. The germline V gene has CDR1 MDHEN and CDR2 SYDVKM. CDR3 residues: CASFVSKVGALGYTF. CDR3 DNA: TGTGCCAGCTTCGTATCTAAGGTGGGGGCGCTTGGCTACACCTTC.

The rearrangement joins TRBV7-8 to TRBJ2-1, with D maybe TRBD1 (5 bases). With 0 bases removed from V and 9 bases from J, the gap between germline ends came to 9 bases. The V gene's germline CDR1 is SGHVS and CDR2 FQNEAQ. The CDR3 length is 13 residues. The DNA of the CDR3 is TGTGCCAGCAGCTTAGCGACAGCTCCTGAGCAGTTCTTC. Protein: CASSLATAPEQFF.

The J gene is TRBJ2-1, the V gene TRBV6-4; no reliable D call. This CDR3 has 12 residues. V lost 4 bases, J lost 9 bases, and 10 bases lay in between. Germline V gives CDR1 MRHNA, CDR2 SNTAGT. This CDR3 reads CASSARTGEQFF. Here the CDR3 DNA reads TGTGCCAGCAGTGCGAGAACTGGTGAGCAGTTCTTC.

The chain employs TRBV9 and TRBJ1-1; 8 bases are shared with TRBD1. V was pared by 4 bases and J by 4 bases, with 3 bases of the junction left unmatched. Germline values: CDR1 SGDLS, CDR2 YYNGEE. The CDR3 runs to 13 residues. The CDR3 DNA sequence: TGTGCCAGCAGCAGAACAGGGGGCACTGAAGCTTTCTTT. Protein product: CASSRTGGTEAFF. Using reference TRBV9 and TRBJ1-1 for the parts outside the CDR3, the full variable domain is DSGVTQTPKHLITATGQRVTLRCSPRSGDLSVYWYQQSLDQGLQFLIQYYNGEERAKGNILERFSAQQFPDLHSELNLSSLELGDSALYFCASSRTGGTEAFFGQGTRLTVV.

This clone came up a few times. The chain has TRBV27 and TRBJ2-1; D remains unclear. The CDR3 extends over 16 amino acids. CDR1 MNHEY and CDR2 SMNVEV come from the germline V gene (reference sequence). The V gene lost 3 bases and the J gene lost 0 bases, with 12 bases spanning the gap. CDR3 DNA sequence: TGTGCCAGCAGTTTCGATATAAACAGCTCCTACAATGAGCAGTTCTTC. Its translation is CASSFDINSSYNEQFF.

This clone was seen more than once but under ten times. The rearrangement joins TRBV13 to TRBJ1-3; D not resolved. CDR3 size: 12 residues. Germline CDR1 is PRHDT and CDR2 is FYEKMQ (reference sequence). V dropped 6 bases and J dropped 3 bases, with 6 bases sitting between them. CDR3 sequence: CASRAGGNTIYF. The CDR3 bases are TGTGCCAGCAGGGCTGGTGGAAACACCATATATTTT.

This clone was seen only a few times. The chain couples TRBV5-6 to TRBJ1-5; perhaps TRBD1 as D (6 bases). The CDR3 consists of 14 residues. Germline V lookup: CDR1 SGHDT, CDR2 YYEEEE. V dropped 2 bases and J dropped 9 bases, with 15 bases sitting between them. The CDR3 loop reads CASSFADSMRPQHF. The CDR3 nucleotides read TGTGCCAGCAGCTTTGCGGACAGCATGCGGCCCCAGCATTTT.

The V and J genes are TRBV11-1 and TRBJ1-2, with D possibly being TRBD1 (5 bases). The V gene's germline CDR1 is SGHAT and CDR2 FQDESV (reference sequence). Trimming removed 4 bases at V and 7 bases at J, with 19 bases between. This CDR3 spans 15 amino acids. The CDR3 coding sequence is TGTGCCAGCAGCTCAAAGCCAGGGATAAGGCGTGGCTACACCTTC. Amino acid sequence: CASSSKPGIRRGYTF.

This clone has just a few counts. The V gene is TRBV14, the J gene TRBJ2-7; D perhaps matches TRBD2 (6 bases). Trimming stripped 5 bases from V and 2 bases from J, with 10 bases between. This CDR3 has 13 amino acids. Germline-derived CDR1 and CDR2 are SGHDN and FVKESK. The CDR3 DNA sequence: TGTGCCAGCAGCTACGGGAGACCCTACGAGCAGTACTTC. It translates to CASSYGRPYEQYF.

This clone came up a few times. The V and J genes are TRBV2 and TRBJ2-7, with 10 bases matching TRBD1. V was clipped by 5 bases and J by 4 bases; unmatched bases: 5. The CDR3 consists of 14 residues. Germline V gene sequence: CDR1 SNHLY, CDR2 FYNNEI. This CDR3 reads CASSPDRGRYEQYF. The CDR3 DNA sequence: TGTGCCAGCAGTCCTGACAGGGGGCGATACGAGCAGTACTTC.

The chain has TRBV6-6 and TRBJ1-2, with D unresolved. Germline loops: CDR1 MNHNY, CDR2 SVGAGI (reference sequence). There are 13 residues in the CDR3. Between the trimmed V and J ends, which lost 6 bases and 4 bases, there was a span of 12 bases. CDR3 bases: TGTGCCAGCAGCCACAGTGAGGGCTATGGCTACACCTTC. This sequence encodes CASSHSEGYGYTF.

This clone came up a few times. V and J are TRBV19 and TRBJ1-2; 9 bases align to TRBD1. The CDR3 contains 17 residues. With V trimmed by 0 bases and J by 6 bases, 11 bases remained unmatched. Looked up from germline, CDR1 is LNHDA and CDR2 is SQIVND (reference sequence). The CDR3 protein is CASSIDHRSGQGDGYTF. CDR3 bases: TGTGCCAGTAGTATAGATCACCGGTCGGGACAGGGCGATGGCTACACCTTC.

There are a few counts of this clone. V usage is TRBV6-1 and J usage is TRBJ1-1; 8 bases align to TRBD1. The germline gives CDR1 MNHNS, CDR2 SASEGT. The CDR3 has 14 residues. With V trimmed by 6 bases and J by 6 bases, 9 bases remained unmatched. The CDR3 nucleotides are TGTGCCAGCAGGAGGGAGACAGGGGTTGCTGAAGCTTTCTTT. The encoded protein is CASRRETGVAEAFF.

The V call is TRBV10-1, the J call TRBJ2-3; 7 bases line up with TRBD2. J lost 1 base, V lost 0 bases, and 7 bases had no gene match. Germline CDR1 is WNHNN and CDR2 is SYGVQD (reference sequence). CDR3 size: 17 residues. The CDR3: CASSESSPGGRTDTQYF. In DNA, the CDR3 is TGCGCCAGCAGTGAGTCGAGTCCGGGGGGACGCACAGATACGCAGTATTTT.

This chain joins TRBV5-6 and TRBJ1-2; 10 bases align to TRBD1. The CDR3 runs to 14 residues. In germline, CDR1 is SGHDT, CDR2 YYEEEE. V dropped 3 bases and J dropped 6; count of bases not matched to a gene: 5. In DNA, the CDR3 is TGTGCCAGCAGCTCCGGGACAGGGGTAGATGGCTACACCTTC. This translates into CASSSGTGVDGYTF.

This clone was counted only a few times. The chain is built from TRBV7-3 and TRBJ2-7; no clear D. Germline V gene lookup returns CDR1 SGHTA and CDR2 FQGTGA. V was shortened by 5 bases and J by 2 bases, with 16 bases between the two germline ends. This CDR3 is 15 amino acids long. This chain's CDR3 is CASSPQQASTYEQYF. Written as DNA, the CDR3 is TGTGCCAGCAGCCCACAGCAGGCATCAACCTACGAGCAGTACTTC.

This clone was counted only a few times. The chain combines TRBV7-2 with TRBJ2-7; 10 positions agree with TRBD1. CDR1 is SGHTA, CDR2 FQGNSA, per germline. CDR3 length: 16 amino acids. Trimming removed 2 bases from V and 6 bases from J; junction bases left unmatched: 10. The CDR3: CASSLTFRDRGTEQYF. The CDR3 DNA reads as TGTGCCAGCAGCTTAACATTCCGGGACAGGGGAACCGAGCAGTACTTC.

This sequence joins TRBV19 and TRBJ1-1, with TRBD1 matching over 7 bases. The ends lost 4 bases at V and 7 bases at J; junction bases unmatched: 3. The CDR3 runs 12 residues. CDR1 is LNHDA and CDR2 is SQIVND in the germline V gene (reference sequence). CDR3 residues: CASSTRTGEAFF. CDR3 in DNA: TGTGCCAGTAGTACCCGGACAGGTGAAGCTTTCTTT.

This chain connects TRBV19 to TRBJ2-5; 10 bases agree with TRBD2. The V gene's germline CDR1 is LNHDA and CDR2 SQIVND (reference sequence). The CDR3 consists of 13 residues. V shed 4 bases, J shed 4 bases, and the junction held 0 bases outside the gene matches. The CDR3, as DNA: TGTGCCAGTAGTACTAGCGGGAGAGAGACCCAGTACTTC. Its translation: CASSTSGRETQYF.

This clone was picked up a small number of times. The chain couples TRBV6-1 to TRBJ1-1; D call uncertain. The ends were cut back, 6 bases at V and 7 bases at J, with 12 bases in the middle. This CDR3 has 12 amino acids. CDR1 and CDR2 (germline): MNHNS, SASEGT. The CDR3 reads CASRGYLLEAFF. The CDR3, as DNA: TGTGCCAGCAGGGGCTACTTACTTGAAGCTTTCTTT.